This T cell receptor beta chain was sequenced for a study of cytomegalovirus exposure and HLA in healthy donors. Study summary: Out of about 170 million T cells, an earlier analysis found 117 million unique TCR beta sequences in total.

The study ran its PCR with 60 Vbeta and 13 Jbeta primers. Libraries were prepared by immunoSEQ multiplex PCR; TCRdb keeps only in-frame clonotypes and omits some of them. The data hold just over 200,000 clones, with around 83% observed a single time. Points from the study as a whole: When a later analysis compared HLA-associated TCR beta chains with equally common others, the HLA-associated chains turned out to be more clonally expanded and to have lower generation probabilities. What TCR beta sequences reportedly achieved was accurate prediction of HLA-A and HLA-B alleles in most subjects. An Asian-associated ancestry cluster reportedly showed fewer N-insertions than the approximately 670-donor mean in a later analysis.

Points on this clone: Its antigen is undetermined.

V gave up 4 bases and J gave up 6 bases, with 11 bases separating them. CDR3 length: 13 amino acids. CDR1 and CDR2 from the germline V gene are SGHTS and YDEGEE. The chain uses TRBV5-8 and TRBJ2-1, with a tentative D call TRBD1 (6 bases). Source material: PBMCs. The sequence was obtained from a woman aged 40 to 50 in good health and CMV-seronegative. DNA of the CDR3: TGTGCCAGCAGCATAGACAGGATCAATGAGCAGTTCTTC. Translation gives CASSIDRINEQFF.